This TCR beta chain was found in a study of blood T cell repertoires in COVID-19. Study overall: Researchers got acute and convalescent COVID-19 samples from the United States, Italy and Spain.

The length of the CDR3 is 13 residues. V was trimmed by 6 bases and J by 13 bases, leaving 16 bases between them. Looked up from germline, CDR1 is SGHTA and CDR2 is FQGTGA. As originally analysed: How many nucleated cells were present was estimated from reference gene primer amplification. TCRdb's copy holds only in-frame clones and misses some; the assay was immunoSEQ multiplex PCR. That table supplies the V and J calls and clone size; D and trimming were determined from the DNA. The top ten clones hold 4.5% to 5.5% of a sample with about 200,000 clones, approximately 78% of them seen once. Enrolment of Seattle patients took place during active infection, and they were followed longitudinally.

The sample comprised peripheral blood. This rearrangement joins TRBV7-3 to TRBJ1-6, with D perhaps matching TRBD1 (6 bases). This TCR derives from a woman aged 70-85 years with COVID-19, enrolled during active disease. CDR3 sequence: CASSYNRGGPLHF. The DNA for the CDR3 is TGTGCCAGCAGTTACAATAGGGGGGGGCCCCTCCACTTT.